These 15 T cell receptor beta chains came from one sample sequenced in a study of blood T cell repertoires in COVID-19. Profiling relied on immunoSEQ multiplex PCR, and the TCRdb table lists in-frame clones only, not all of them. The sample carries 200,000 to 300,000 clones, nearly 90% recorded once. The sequenced sample was peripheral blood. The source of these receptors is a man in his late teens or twenties with active or convalescent COVID-19.

V is TRBV15 and J is TRBJ2-5; D is uncertain. This CDR3 has 12 residues. Germline CDR1 and CDR2: LNHNV and YYDKDF (reference sequence). V shed 4 bases and J shed 9 bases, with 12 bases lying between them. The CDR3 region has the DNA TGTGCCACCAGCATAAGTAGCCGGTCCCAGTACTTC. Protein: CATSISSRSQYF.

V gene TRBV28 combines with J gene TRBJ2-7; 9 bases line up with TRBD2. V was pared by 6 bases and J by 0 bases, with 15 bases of the junction left unmatched. Germline CDR1 and CDR2: MDHEN and SYDVKM. The CDR3 is 18 amino acids. CDR3 loop: CASSPIALAGTSSYEQYF. In nucleotides, the CDR3 is TGTGCCAGCAGCCCGATAGCCCTAGCGGGGACAAGCTCCTACGAGCAGTACTTC.

This chain uses TRBV7-6 with TRBJ2-6; 8 positions match TRBD2. The CDR3 is made up of 16 amino acids. J lost 2 bases, V lost 5 bases, and 5 bases had no gene match. Per the germline V gene, CDR1 is SGHVS and CDR2 is FNYEAQ. The CDR3 region has the DNA TGTGCCAGCAGCCCACTAGCGGACCCTGGGGCCAACGTCCTGACTTTC. It specifies CASSPLADPGANVLTF. The full variable domain, rest sourced from reference TRBV7-6 and TRBJ2-6, is GAGVSQSPRYKVTKRGQDVALRCDPISGHVSLYWYRQALGQGPEFLTYFNYEAQQDKSGLPNDRFSAERPEGSISTLTIQRTEQRDSAMYRCASSPLADPGANVLTFGAGSRLTVL.

This clone occurred a few times. The J gene is TRBJ1-5, the V gene TRBV28; TRBD1 might be the D (5 bases). The CDR3 has 16 amino acids. The ends were cut back, 5 bases at V and 9 bases at J, with 23 bases in the middle. Germline CDR1 reads MDHEN; CDR2 reads SYDVKM. CDR3 nucleotide sequence: TGTGCCAGCAGTACCCCTGGCAGGGAACCAGCCCTGCCCCAGCATTTT. This gives the protein CASSTPGREPALPQHF.

The rearrangement joins TRBV3-1 (or the pseudogene TRBV3-2) to TRBJ1-5, with no clear D. V was shortened by 2 bases and J by 2 bases, with 7 bases between the two germline ends. This CDR3 comprises 14 residues. The germline CDR1 and CDR2 sequences are LGHDT and YNNKEL (reference sequence). The CDR3 DNA is TGTGCCAGCAGCCAATTCGAGGGCAATCAGCCCCAGCATTTT. As protein: CASSQFEGNQPQHF.

This chain joins TRBV6-6 and TRBJ2-3, with 8 bases identical to TRBD2. J lost 0 bases, V lost 4 bases, and 6 bases had no gene match. The CDR3 runs to 16 residues. The germline gives CDR1 MNHNY, CDR2 SVGAGI (reference sequence). CDR3 bases: TGTGCCAGCAGTTCCCCTAGCGGGTCTAGCACAGATACGCAGTATTTT. Translated, it gives CASSSPSGSSTDTQYF.

The chain has TRBV4-3 and TRBJ1-1; a possible D gene is TRBD1 (5 bases). The germline CDR1 and CDR2 sequences are LGHNA and YSLEER. V lost 7 bases and J lost 0, with 15 bases in between. The length of the CDR3 is 15 residues. CDR3 sequence reads: CASNQGSSMNTEAFF. The DNA of the CDR3 is TGCGCCAGCAACCAGGGCAGCTCCATGAACACTGAAGCTTTCTTT.

The CDR3 reads CASSQEATSGRTPYNEQFF. As DNA, the CDR3 is TGTGCCAGCAGCCAAGAAGCCACTAGCGGGAGGACCCCCTACAATGAGCAGTTCTTC. The J gene is TRBJ2-1, the V gene TRBV3-1 (or the pseudogene TRBV3-2); 12 bases align to TRBD2. The germline CDR1 and CDR2 sequences are LGHDT and YNNKEL (reference sequence). V lost 0 bases, J lost 2 bases, and 8 bases stayed unmatched. There are 19 residues in the CDR3.

This clone was detected only once. The chain links TRBV5-8 to TRBJ2-1; 11 positions match TRBD1. Germline loops: CDR1 SGHTS, CDR2 YDEGEE. Losses at the gene ends were 4 bases for V and 7 bases for J; bases not matched to a gene: 7. CDR3 length: 15 amino acids. The CDR3 loop is CASSRGDRGNNEQFF. The DNA of the CDR3 is TGTGCCAGCAGCCGGGGGGACAGGGGGAATAATGAGCAGTTCTTC.

V usage is TRBV19 and J usage is TRBJ1-1; a possible D gene is TRBD1 (6 bases). The CDR3 covers 13 residues. With 7 bases removed from V and 5 bases from J, the gap between germline ends came to 14 bases. Germline lookup yields CDR1 LNHDA and CDR2 SQIVND (reference sequence). The CDR3 loop reads CASILQGKTEAFF. In DNA form, the CDR3 reads TGTGCCAGTATTTTGCAGGGGAAGACTGAAGCTTTCTTT.

The CDR3 bases are TGTGCCAGCCATCGACAGGGGGAAGCTTTCTTT. It yields the protein CASHRQGEAFF. The chain couples TRBV6-5 to TRBJ1-1; TRBD1 agrees at 8 bases. This CDR3 has 11 amino acids. V lost 8 bases and J lost 8; bases outside the gene matches: 4. The germline V gene has CDR1 MNHEY and CDR2 SVGAGI.

This clone occurred once. The gene calls are TRBV10-3 and TRBJ2-7; 10 bases are a match to TRBD2. Trimming took 0 bases from V and 1 from J; bases not matched to a gene: 3. The CDR3 sequence is 16 residues long. CDR1 is ENHRY, CDR2 SYGVKD, per germline. CDR3 nucleotide sequence: TGTGCCATCAGTGAGTCGGGACTAGCGAATTCCTACGAGCAGTACTTC. Translation: CAISESGLANSYEQYF.

The chain recombines TRBV18 with TRBJ1-2; possibly TRBD1 for D (5 bases). The CDR3 covers 14 residues. V gave up 1 base and J gave up 10 bases, with 16 bases separating them. The V gene's germline CDR1 is KGHSH and CDR2 LQKENI. Here the CDR3 reads CASSPLGLWVVYTF. The CDR3 DNA reads as TGTGCCAGCTCACCACTGGGGCTTTGGGTAGTCTACACCTTC.

This clone showed up just a few times. V and J are TRBV28 and TRBJ1-2; TRBD1 aligns across 8 bases. Germline trimming cut 4 bases from V and 0 bases from J; bases unmatched to any gene: 7. The CDR3 runs to 16 residues. Per the germline V gene, CDR1 is MDHEN and CDR2 is SYDVKM. CDR3 bases: TGTGCCAGCAGTTCCGGACAGGGACTAACTAACTATGGCTACACCTTC. Encoded protein: CASSSGQGLTNYGYTF.

This clone came up once. The rearrangement uses TRBV7-3 and TRBJ2-1; D is perhaps TRBD2 (6 bases). The CDR3 runs 15 residues. Germline-derived CDR1 and CDR2 are SGHTA and FQGTGA. Trimming cost V 5 bases and J 5 bases, with 16 bases left between them. CDR3 coding DNA: TGTGCCAGCAGCGTCGGACTAACGGTTAACAATGAGCAGTTCTTC. Encoded protein: CASSVGLTVNNEQFF.